The present T cell receptor beta chain was sequenced within a study of cytomegalovirus exposure and HLA in healthy donors. Study conclusions and caveats: Judged likely to be a sequencing artifact was a cluster of highly shared sequence variants. As a later analysis showed, several of the most significant clusters appeared to be linked to common viral pathogens.

Points on this clone: As yet, its antigen is unknown.

This PCR relied on a set of 60 Vbeta primers and 13 Jbeta primers. The protocol was immunoSEQ multiplex PCR, while the TCRdb copy is restricted to in-frame clones and leaves out a portion. Of over 100,000 clones listed, around 73% are singletons. All the people who gave samples were healthy bone marrow donors. The sequencing input was PBMCs. This TCR was sampled from a middle-aged woman in good health and CMV-seronegative.

The CDR3 here is CASSLKVLGYGYTF. The DNA of the CDR3 is TGTGCCAGCAGTTTGAAGGTTCTAGGCTATGGCTACACCTTC. This chain links TRBV27 with TRBJ1-2; D remains unclear. V lost 3 bases and J 4 bases, leaving 12 bases between the germline ends. Germline CDR1 and CDR2: MNHEY and SMNVEV (reference sequence). The CDR3 runs to 14 residues.